This T cell receptor (beta chain) emerged from a study of PD-1 blockade in classical Hodgkin lymphoma (dated by TCRdb to 2018 to 2020). Context from the whole study: Nivolumab dosing was 3 mg/kg intravenously every 2 weeks, continuing until either disease progression or unacceptable toxicity. The study used CyTOF and TCR beta sequencing to define a peripheral blood immune signature of response to PD-1 blockade in classical Hodgkin lymphoma. The investigation overall reported the following: Trial patients achieving complete response had baseline diversity similar to newly diagnosed patients, whereas partial responders and progressors had significantly lower diversity. A significant rise by C4D1 was seen in CD4+ but not CD8+ TCR diversity (p=0.0027 vs p=0.16), with the rise being most apparent in complete responders (p=0.02). The study was restricted to a single clinical trial cohort, and the causes of repertoire differences, possibly disease activity or prior therapy, were left undefined. Lower diversity was seen in patients whose nivolumab began less than 1 year after ASCT, and these patients were left out of later analyses so that immune reconstitution would not confound the results. Baseline TCR diversity was reported to be lower in newly diagnosed patients than in healthy donors, and even lower in relapsed/refractory patients.

A note on this clone: Its antigen is currently not known. Base qualities are not provided; no much larger clone lies one nucleotide away.

Interpreted using the paper, the time point label stands for: cycle 1 day 1 (C1D1), immediately before nivolumab initiation. Every trial patient had relapsed after autologous stem cell transplantation, and cohorts A, B and C differed in prior brentuximab vedotin exposure. CD8+ T cells were purified from thawed PBMCs by magnetic negative selection with a Miltenyi CD8+ T cell isolation kit. The trial cohort comprised around 60 patients with relapsed/refractory classical Hodgkin lymphoma whose best overall responses were complete response, partial response or progressive disease. Single-agent nivolumab was administered to trial patients in the multi-cohort phase II CheckMate 205 trial. Best overall response was determined by an independent review committee according to the 2007 International Working Group response criteria. Trial PBMCs were collected immediately before nivolumab initiation (C1D1) and during therapy at cycle 2 day 1 and cycle 4 day 1. Peripheral blood was collected in 8 mL Vacutainer Cell Preparation Tubes, from which PBMCs were isolated by centrifugation and then cryopreserved. Purified CD4+ and CD8+ fractions were generated only in cases for which an additional PBMC sample was available. Magnetically labelled cells were removed on LS columns in a quadroMACS separator, and the flow-through was retained as the purified fraction.

The Qiagen DNeasy kit was used to extract genomic DNA from unsorted PBMCs and from the negatively selected CD4+ and CD8+ fractions. TCR beta CDR3 regions were subjected to amplification by immunoSEQ multiplex PCR with primers that anneal to V and J segments. A synthetic immune receptor repertoire was used to minimize amplification bias, and remaining bias was computationally removed after sequencing. In the source study's methods: Repertoire diversity was quantified as the Shannon entropy index using custom Python scripts. Unsorted, CD4+ and CD8+ repertoires were analyzed separately, except for combined analyses in which CD4+ and CD8+ sequences were merged in silico. Clonal expansion was defined as at least a 2-fold frequency increase after treatment relative to C1D1, with a pseudocount of 0.5 for undetected baseline clones. Singleton clones were defined as clones with 0 or 1 copy at C1D1, and non-singleton clones were defined as clones with 2 or more copies. By matching protein sequences in sorted samples from the same patient, clones expanded in unsorted samples were annotated as CD4+, CD8+ or unknown. Diversity changes from C1D1 to C4D1 were tested in paired samples using Wilcoxon tests. TCRdb took over this immuneACCESS table, retaining in-frame rearrangements with V and J assigned. Such tables are incomplete; in checked studies, under half of the missing clones stem from an unresolved V gene, and the remainder is unexplained. The V and J calls and clone size were taken over from that table, and D and trimming were inferred from the DNA. A total of about 1,600 clones appear in this sample, 67% of them only once. The ten largest clones capture approximately 32% of the sample.

The CDR3 runs 13 amino acids, cysteine and phenylalanine included. Just the 39-base CDR3 DNA is kept, in frame starting at base 1. V trim: 6 bases; J trim: 12 bases; unmatched bases: 16. The germline V gene sets CDR1 to SQVTM and CDR2 to ANQGSEA. Sequencing was performed on CD8+ T cells from blood, taken at baseline. The chain links TRBV29-1 with TRBJ1-1; 7 central nucleotides agree with TRBD1. The sequence was obtained from a human donor with classical Hodgkin lymphoma. The nucleotides read TGCAGCGTCCCAGGGGGGGCACCCCATCGAACTTTCTTT. Translation gives CSVPGGAPHRTFF. The CDR3 plus the reference TRBV29-1 and TRBJ1-1 genes for the other parts give the full variable domain: SAVISQKPSRDICQRGTSLTIQCQVDSQVTMMFWYRQQPGQSLTLIATANQGSEATYESGFVIDKFPISRPNLTFSTLTVSNMSPEDSSIYLCSVPGGAPHRTFFGQGTRLTVV.